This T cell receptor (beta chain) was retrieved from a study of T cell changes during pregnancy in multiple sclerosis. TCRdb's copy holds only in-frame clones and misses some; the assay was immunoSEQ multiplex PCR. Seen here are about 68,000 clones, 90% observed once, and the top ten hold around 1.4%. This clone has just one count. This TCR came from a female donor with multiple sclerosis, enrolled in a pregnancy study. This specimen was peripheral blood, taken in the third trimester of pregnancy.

The CDR3 DNA is TGTGCCAGTACCCACGGGACAGGTAGCACAGATACGCAGTATTTT. Translated, it gives CASTHGTGSTDTQYF. The V and J genes are TRBV19 and TRBJ2-3, with 8 bases matching TRBD1. Per germline, CDR1 LNHDA and CDR2 SQIVND (reference sequence). This CDR3 region has 15 residues. Trimming at V came to 7 bases and at J to 0 bases, leaving 6 bases not matched to a gene.